A single TCR beta chain is shown here with its context. These data are taken from a study of blood T cell repertoires in COVID-19. For the study at large: Samples came from the United States, Italy and Spain, spanning acute and convalescent COVID-19. In each case, the material was cDNA or gDNA derived from T cells, B-cell-depleted T cells, or PBMCs.

Source study methods: Amplification of reference gene primers provided the estimated nucleated cell counts. The table came from immunoSEQ multiplex PCR; TCRdb's copy has only in-frame clones and leaves some out. V, J and clone size were drawn from that table, and D and trimming were deduced from the DNA. The table has some 290,000 clones, about 86% seen once. Trimming shortened V by 0 bases and J by 7 bases, and 15 bases separated the two germline ends. This CDR3 comprises 14 residues. Germline CDR1 SQVTM, CDR2 ANQGSEA. The sequence was collected from a man aged 18 to 29 with active or convalescent COVID-19. Input material: peripheral blood. The chain couples TRBV29-1 to TRBJ1-2; D call uncertain. The CDR3 DNA is TGCAGCGTTGAAGACCGGGCCCAACGGGGTGGCTACACCTTC. Translated, it gives CSVEDRAQRGGYTF.